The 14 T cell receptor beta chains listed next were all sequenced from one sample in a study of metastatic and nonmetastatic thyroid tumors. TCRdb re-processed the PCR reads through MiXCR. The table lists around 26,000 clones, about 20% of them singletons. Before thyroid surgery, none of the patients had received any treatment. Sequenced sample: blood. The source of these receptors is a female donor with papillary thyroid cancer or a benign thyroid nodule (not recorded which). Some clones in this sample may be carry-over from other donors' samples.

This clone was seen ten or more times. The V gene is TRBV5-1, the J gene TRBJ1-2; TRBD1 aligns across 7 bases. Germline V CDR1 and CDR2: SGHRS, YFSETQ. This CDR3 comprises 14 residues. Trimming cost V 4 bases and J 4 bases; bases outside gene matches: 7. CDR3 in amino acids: CASSPSTGIYGYTF. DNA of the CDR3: TGCGCCAGCAGCCCATCGACAGGGATCTATGGCTACACCTTC.

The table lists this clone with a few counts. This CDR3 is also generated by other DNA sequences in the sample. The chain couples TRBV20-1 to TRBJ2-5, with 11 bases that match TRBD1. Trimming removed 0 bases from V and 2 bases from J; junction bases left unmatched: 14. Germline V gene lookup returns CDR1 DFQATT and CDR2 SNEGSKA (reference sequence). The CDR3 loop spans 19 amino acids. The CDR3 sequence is CSARDPPGRTGGPQETQYF. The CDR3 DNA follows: TGCAGTGCTAGAGATCCACCCGGAAGGACAGGGGGCCCGCAAGAGACCCAGTACTTC.

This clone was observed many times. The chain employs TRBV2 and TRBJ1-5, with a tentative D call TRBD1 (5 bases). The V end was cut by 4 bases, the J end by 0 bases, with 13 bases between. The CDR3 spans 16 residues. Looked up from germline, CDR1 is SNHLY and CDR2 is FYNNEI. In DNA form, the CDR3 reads TGTGCCAGCAGTGGGAGACAGCAATATAGCAATCAGCCCCAGCATTTT. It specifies CASSGRQQYSNQPQHF.

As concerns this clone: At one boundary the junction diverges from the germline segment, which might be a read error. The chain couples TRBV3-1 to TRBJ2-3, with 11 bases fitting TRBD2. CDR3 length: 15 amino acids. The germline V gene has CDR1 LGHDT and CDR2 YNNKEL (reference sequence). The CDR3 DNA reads TGTGCCAACAGCCGTAGCGGGAGGGGTGGAGATACGCAGTATTTT. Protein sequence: CANSRSGRGGDTQYF.

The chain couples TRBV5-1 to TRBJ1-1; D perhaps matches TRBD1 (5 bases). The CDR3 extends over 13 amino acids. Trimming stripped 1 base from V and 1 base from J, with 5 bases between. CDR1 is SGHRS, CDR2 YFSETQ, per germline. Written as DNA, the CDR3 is TGCGCCAGCAGCTTGACAGGGAACACTGAAGCTTTCTTT. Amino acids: CASSLTGNTEAFF.

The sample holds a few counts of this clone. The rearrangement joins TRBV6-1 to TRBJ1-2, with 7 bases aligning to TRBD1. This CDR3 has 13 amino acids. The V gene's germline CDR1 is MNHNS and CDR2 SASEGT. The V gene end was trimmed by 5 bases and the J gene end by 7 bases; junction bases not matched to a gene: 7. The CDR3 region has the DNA TGTGCCAGCAGTACGACAGGGTATTTTGGCTACACCTTC. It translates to CASSTTGYFGYTF.

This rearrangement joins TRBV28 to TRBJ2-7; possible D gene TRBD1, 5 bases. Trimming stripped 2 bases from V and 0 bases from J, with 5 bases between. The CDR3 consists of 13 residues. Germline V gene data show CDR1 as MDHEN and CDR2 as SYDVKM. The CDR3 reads CASSLQGSYEQYF. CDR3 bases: TGTGCCAGCAGTTTACAGGGCTCCTACGAGCAGTACTTC.

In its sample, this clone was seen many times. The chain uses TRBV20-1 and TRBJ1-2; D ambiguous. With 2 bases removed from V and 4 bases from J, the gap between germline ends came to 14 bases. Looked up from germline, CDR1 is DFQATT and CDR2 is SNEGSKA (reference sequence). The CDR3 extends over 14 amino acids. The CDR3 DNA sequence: TGCAGTGCTAGACCTGAGTGGGATGGCTATGGCTACACCTTC. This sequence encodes CSARPEWDGYGYTF.

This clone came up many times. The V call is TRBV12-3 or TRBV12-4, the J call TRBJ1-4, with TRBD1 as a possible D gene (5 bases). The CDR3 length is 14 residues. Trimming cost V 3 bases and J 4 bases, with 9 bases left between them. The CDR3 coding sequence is TGTGCCAGCAGTTTTGGGGGAATTAATGAAAAACTGTTTTTT. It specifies CASSFGGINEKLFF.

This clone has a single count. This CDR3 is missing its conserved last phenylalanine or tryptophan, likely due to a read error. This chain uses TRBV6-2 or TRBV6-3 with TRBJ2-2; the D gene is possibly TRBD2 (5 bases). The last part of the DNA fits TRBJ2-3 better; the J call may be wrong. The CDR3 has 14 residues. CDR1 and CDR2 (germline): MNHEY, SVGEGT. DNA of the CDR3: TGTGCCAGCAGTCCGAGCGGTGACACCGGGGAGCAGTATGTT. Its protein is CASSPSGDTGEQYV.

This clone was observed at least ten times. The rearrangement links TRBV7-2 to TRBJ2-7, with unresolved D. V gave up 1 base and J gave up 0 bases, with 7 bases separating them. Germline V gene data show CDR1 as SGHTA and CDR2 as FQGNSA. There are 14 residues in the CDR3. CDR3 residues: CASSLGTHSYEQYF. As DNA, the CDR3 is TGTGCCAGCAGCTTAGGGACCCACTCCTACGAGCAGTACTTC.

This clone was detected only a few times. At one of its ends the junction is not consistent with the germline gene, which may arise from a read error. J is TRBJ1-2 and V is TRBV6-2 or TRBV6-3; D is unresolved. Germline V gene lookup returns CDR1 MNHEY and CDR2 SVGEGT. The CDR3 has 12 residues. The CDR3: CASSYSNGGYTF. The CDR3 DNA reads TGTGCCAGCAGTTACTCCAACGGCGGATACACATTC.

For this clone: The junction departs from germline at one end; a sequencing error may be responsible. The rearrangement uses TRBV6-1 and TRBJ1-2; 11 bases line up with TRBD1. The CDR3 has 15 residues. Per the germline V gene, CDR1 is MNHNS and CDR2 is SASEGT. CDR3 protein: CATSLPPGQGGGYTF. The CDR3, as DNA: TGTGCCACCAGTCTTCCGCCGGGACAGGGGGGTGGCTACACATTC.

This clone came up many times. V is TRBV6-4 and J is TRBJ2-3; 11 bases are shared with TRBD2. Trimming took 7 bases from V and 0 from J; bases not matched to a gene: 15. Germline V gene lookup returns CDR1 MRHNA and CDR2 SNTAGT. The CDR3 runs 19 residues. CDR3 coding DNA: TGTGCCAGCACCCGAGGCGGGTCTAGCGGGGGGCCCAGCACAGATACGCAGTATTTT. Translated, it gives CASTRGGSSGGPSTDTQYF.